Listed here are 7 T cell receptor beta chains from one sample, sequenced in a study of T cells in Graves' hyperthyroidism and ophthalmopathy. There were TCR beta CDR3 regions amplified from RNA transcripts. The HTBI primer set drove a first-round RT-PCR of the TCR CDR3. Each CDR3 protein gets one entry after TCRdb re-called the multiplex PCR reads with MiXCR. The sample lists about 210,000 distinct CDR3 sequences, about 15% seen once, with approximately 50% in the top ten. Sequenced material: blood. These receptors came from a man aged 50 to 60 with Graves' hyperthyroidism.

This clonotype was picked up many times. The chain links TRBV7-2 to TRBJ2-1, with 12 bases lining up with TRBD2. V gave up 5 bases and J gave up 4 bases; unmatched junction bases: 3. This CDR3 region has 15 residues. Germline V gene data show CDR1 as SGHTA and CDR2 as FQGNSA. The DNA for the CDR3 is TGTGCCAGCAGCACCGGGACTAGCGGGTACAATGAGCAGTTCTTC. The encoded protein is CASSTGTSGYNEQFF.

In its sample, this clonotype was seen many times. V gene TRBV2 combines with J gene TRBJ1-4; possibly TRBD1 for D (6 bases). CDR1 SNHLY and CDR2 FYNNEI come from the germline V gene. Trimming removed 3 bases at V and 12 bases at J, with 11 bases between. The CDR3 contains 12 residues. The CDR3 sequence: CASSDEGVELFF. The CDR3 DNA reads as TGTGCCAGCAGTGATGAGGGGGTTGAACTGTTTTTT.

This clonotype was found many times. The V call is TRBV10-3, the J call TRBJ2-7, with 8 bases aligning to TRBD1. There are 13 residues in the CDR3. CDR1 and CDR2 from the germline V gene are ENHRY and SYGVKD. The J segment lost 2 bases and the V segment lost 10 bases, leaving 7 bases of the junction unmatched. CDR3 bases: TGTGCCACCGGACAGGGTGCGGCCTACGAGCAGTACTTC. It codes for CATGQGAAYEQYF.

The chain links TRBV29-1 to TRBJ2-1, with TRBD2 matching over 13 bases. Germline CDR1 and CDR2: SQVTM and ANQGSEA. The V and J ends lost 1 base and 9 bases, in that order; junction bases with no gene match: 6. The CDR3 length is 15 residues. The chain's CDR3 is CSVEVLAGGSGEQFF. The CDR3 DNA reads as TGCAGCGTTGAAGTACTAGCGGGAGGGAGCGGTGAGCAGTTCTTC.

The V and J genes are TRBV5-1 and TRBJ2-1, with D possibly matching TRBD2 (5 bases). Germline CDR1 reads SGHRS; CDR2 reads YFSETQ. This CDR3 is 14 amino acids long. Trimming pared 4 bases from V and 8 bases from J, leaving 16 bases between. The CDR3 here is CASSGGLFMDEQFF. The CDR3 region has the DNA TGCGCCAGCAGCGGTGGACTGTTTATGGATGAGCAGTTCTTC.

The chain is built from TRBV24-1 and TRBJ2-2; 8 positions match TRBD2. Germline V gene lookup returns CDR1 KGHDR and CDR2 SFDVKD. The CDR3 sequence is 17 residues long. J lost 5 bases, V lost 0 bases, and 7 bases had no gene match. CDR3 region: CATSDLAAGVGTGELFF. DNA for the CDR3: TGTGCCACCAGTGATTTGGCAGCGGGAGTAGGAACCGGGGAGCTGTTTTTT.

This clonotype was detected many times. The chain joins TRBV11-1 to TRBJ1-1; no definite D call. V was pared by 5 bases and J by 0 bases, with 10 bases between. The CDR3 covers 14 residues. The germline gives CDR1 SGHAT, CDR2 FQDESV (reference sequence). CDR3 nucleotides: TGTGCCAGCAGCCTCACTTACATGAACACTGAAGCTTTCTTT. Encoded protein: CASSLTYMNTEAFF.